This TCR beta chain was documented in a study of low-dose radiotherapy and immunotherapy resistance in tumors. About the research overall: The study administered intravenous cyclophosphamide at 200 mg/m2 every two weeks, one day ahead of radiation and immunotherapy. A dose of 300 mg of oral aspirin was taken by patients daily for four cycles from cycle 1 day 1.

Time point given: after trial treatment. Sample treatment: LDRT plus nivolumab, ipilimumab, low-dose cyclophosphamide and aspirin (RACIN trial). Patients qualified if they had advanced solid tumors that lacked tumor-infiltrating lymphocytes. Priming of first-strand cDNA relied on TRAV- and TRBV-specific primers (covering alpha and beta chains). Amplification, which lasted around 20 PCR cycles, used a constant-region primer and V-primer adapter to amplify TCRs. TCRdb recomputed calls from the reads with MiXCR, one row per CDR3 protein. Here the sample spans about 39,000 distinct CDR3 sequences, around 20% being singletons. Germline CDR1 DFQATT, CDR2 SNEGSKA (reference sequence). V shed 4 bases and J 9 bases; nucleotides not matched to a gene: 11. The CDR3 contains 14 residues. Ten or more counts support this clonotype.

The TCR originated in a female donor with ovarian cancer. The sequenced sample was PBMCs, obtained after low-dose radiotherapy plus immunotherapy. The rearrangement links TRBV20-1 to TRBJ2-1; TRBD2 aligns across 8 bases. CDR3 in DNA: TGCAGTGCTAAATCGGGGGGGGCAATCACTGAGCAGTTCTTC. This codes for CSAKSGGAITEQFF.